These T cell receptor beta chains were read from a single sample in a study of radiotherapy plus CTLA-4 blockade in lung cancer. Repertoires were generated with immunoSEQ multiplex PCR, while TCRdb's copy carries only in-frame clones and drops some. The table includes 65,000 to 95,000 clones, about nine tenths detected once. The specimen was peripheral blood, collected from a patient treated with radiotherapy plus ipilimumab. The receptor source for this set is a human donor with non-small cell lung cancer that progressed on radiotherapy plus ipilimumab. The CDR3 runs from the conserved cysteine through the conserved F or W. The order of the fields is J gene, V gene, CDR3 protein.

J gene: TRBJ2-2
V gene: TRBV7-2
CDR3 protein: CASSSTRNTGELFF

J gene: TRBJ2-2
V gene: TRBV6-6
CDR3 protein: CASRDTSVGTGELFF

J gene: TRBJ1-1
V gene: TRBV9
CDR3 protein: CASSVQMNTEAFF

J gene: TRBJ2-2
V gene: TRBV30
CDR3 protein: CAWSPGTGELFF

J gene: TRBJ2-1
V gene: TRBV10-1
CDR3 protein: CASSERAGVGNEQFF

J gene: TRBJ1-1
V gene: TRBV30
CDR3 protein: CAWTRRGYNTEAFF

J gene: TRBJ2-1
V gene: TRBV6-1
CDR3 protein: CASSEDGATYNEQFF

J gene: TRBJ1-1
V gene: TRBV30
CDR3 protein: CAWSPSEVAFF

J gene: TRBJ2-2
V gene: TRBV27
CDR3 protein: CASNPTSSYTGELFF

J gene: TRBJ2-6
V gene: TRBV5-4
CDR3 protein: CASRRGQPSGANVLTF

J gene: TRBJ2-5
V gene: TRBV7-8
CDR3 protein: CASLAGGRETQYF

J gene: TRBJ2-1
V gene: TRBV7-2
CDR3 protein: CASSSGGNSYNEQFF

J gene: TRBJ2-7
V gene: TRBV7-6
CDR3 protein: CASSEEGPSYEQYF

J gene: TRBJ2-5
V gene: TRBV5-5
CDR3 protein: CASSLAEMELETQYF

J gene: TRBJ1-5
V gene: TRBV4-1
CDR3 protein: CASSQERGNQPQHF

J gene: TRBJ1-2
V gene: TRBV28
CDR3 protein: CASTIQGLYGYTF

J gene: TRBJ2-3
V gene: TRBV30
CDR3 protein: CAWSGHTDTQYF

J gene: TRBJ1-3
V gene: TRBV6-6
CDR3 protein: CASILTGSAGNTIYF

J gene: TRBJ2-4
V gene: TRBV10-2
CDR3 protein: CASSDVRALAKNIQYF

J gene: TRBJ1-2
V gene: TRBV21-1
CDR3 protein: CAAQLGGGYTF

J gene: TRBJ2-1
V gene: TRBV27
CDR3 protein: CASSLPGDNEQFF

J gene: TRBJ1-1
V gene: TRBV30
CDR3 protein: CAWSVNGFTEAFF

J gene: TRBJ1-5
V gene: TRBV6-6
CDR3 protein: CASRTAGGGQPQHF

J gene: TRBJ2-1
V gene: TRBV5-1
CDR3 protein: CASSFTAGSPYNEQFF

J gene: TRBJ2-7
V gene: TRBV7-9
CDR3 protein: CASSGGLADSYEQYF

J gene: TRBJ2-7
V gene: TRBV30
CDR3 protein: CAWTDRDSYEQYF

J gene: TRBJ2-2
V gene: TRBV7-8
CDR3 protein: CASSLVRDSELFF

J gene: TRBJ2-3
V gene: TRBV28
CDR3 protein: CANEFWDFQGDTQYF

J gene: TRBJ1-1
V gene: TRBV23-1
CDR3 protein: CASSQSQGLNTEAFF

J gene: TRBJ2-7
V gene: TRBV10-2
CDR3 protein: CATMTSDYEQYF

J gene: TRBJ2-7
V gene: TRBV18
CDR3 protein: CASSPRDRAYEQYF

J gene: TRBJ2-1
V gene: TRBV12-5
CDR3 protein: CASGLVNEQFF

J gene: TRBJ2-1
V gene: TRBV5-1
CDR3 protein: CASSLSRAEDEQFF

J gene: TRBJ1-1
V gene: TRBV13
CDR3 protein: CASNRPPRDTEAFF

J gene: TRBJ2-7
V gene: TRBV30
CDR3 protein: CAWSPGRTYEQYF

J gene: TRBJ2-2
V gene: TRBV2
CDR3 protein: CASSEHNTGELFF

J gene: TRBJ1-5
V gene: TRBV27
CDR3 protein: CASSPTASFNQPQHF

J gene: TRBJ2-7
V gene: TRBV11-2
CDR3 protein: CASRDDFYEQYF

J gene: TRBJ2-1
V gene: TRBV5-6
CDR3 protein: CASSLMGTASGRNEQFF

J gene: TRBJ2-3
V gene: TRBV10-2
CDR3 protein: CASSVPLLWEGWTDTQYF

J gene: TRBJ2-1
V gene: TRBV10-3
CDR3 protein: CAIRGTSGSREQFF

J gene: TRBJ1-2
V gene: TRBV5-1
CDR3 protein: CASSLDQGVYGYTF

J gene: TRBJ1-1
V gene: TRBV15
CDR3 protein: CATSRDLEGATEAFF

J gene: TRBJ1-1
V gene: TRBV28
CDR3 protein: CASRPPGQVTEAFF

J gene: TRBJ2-1
V gene: TRBV11-2
CDR3 protein: CASSLRTQTWRRSYNEQFF

J gene: TRBJ2-6
V gene: TRBV6-1
CDR3 protein: CASSARPGSGANVLTF

J gene: TRBJ1-2
V gene: TRBV30
CDR3 protein: CAWRQGNYGYTF

J gene: TRBJ1-3
V gene: TRBV5-6
CDR3 protein: CASSLPRGFAGNTIYF